The 8 T cell receptor beta chains below come from one sample, sequenced in a study of blood T cell repertoires in COVID-19. Produced via immunoSEQ multiplex PCR; TCRdb's table is partial and in-frame only. The repertoire includes roughly 260,000 clones, approximately 86% of them detected once, and around a tenth sits in the top ten. The sequencing sample was made of peripheral blood. All receptors derive from a middle-aged man who had recovered from COVID-19.

The J gene is TRBJ2-5, the V gene TRBV11-2, with 11 bases matching TRBD1. Germline values: CDR1 SGHAT, CDR2 FQNNGV. This CDR3 contains 15 residues. Unmatched junction bases numbered 3, after V lost 1 base and J lost 5 bases. CDR3 protein: CASSLAGQGGETQYF. The CDR3 DNA is TGTGCCAGCAGCTTAGCGGGACAGGGGGGCGAGACCCAGTACTTC.

This clone was seen a few times. The chain employs TRBV7-9 and TRBJ2-1, with 9 nucleotides matching TRBD1. Germline V gene lookup returns CDR1 SEHNR and CDR2 FQNEAQ (reference sequence). V lost 5 bases to trimming and J lost 9 bases; unmatched junction nucleotides: 14. This CDR3 has 16 amino acids. CDR3 sequence: CASSPRDRVPDGEQFF. CDR3 in DNA: TGTGCCAGCAGCCCAAGGGACAGGGTTCCCGATGGTGAGCAGTTCTTC.

The chain links TRBV29-1 to TRBJ2-3; 12 bases line up with TRBD1. The trim removed 6 bases at V and 7 bases at J, leaving 8 bases unmatched. The CDR3 has 14 residues. Germline V gives CDR1 SQVTM, CDR2 ANQGSEA. CDR3 DNA sequence: TGCAGCGTCGGGGGACAGGGGGCGTCGAATACGCAGTATTTT. It encodes CSVGGQGASNTQYF.

V usage is TRBV18 and J usage is TRBJ2-3; the match to TRBD2 covers 7 bases. The germline CDR1 and CDR2 sequences are KGHSH and LQKENI. The V and J ends lost 2 bases and 4 bases, in that order; junction bases with no gene match: 6. The CDR3 contains 15 residues. The CDR3, as DNA: TGTGCCAGCTCACCAAACGGACTAGGGGCAGATACGCAGTATTTT. Translation: CASSPNGLGADTQYF.

The V gene is TRBV14, the J gene TRBJ2-7; TRBD2 agrees at 9 bases. CDR3 length: 14 residues. Trimming cost V 6 bases and J 3 bases; bases outside gene matches: 6. Looked up from germline, CDR1 is SGHDN and CDR2 is FVKESK. CDR3 sequence reads: CASRRGGAGYEQYF. DNA of the CDR3: TGTGCCAGCAGGCGGGGGGGAGCGGGCTACGAGCAGTACTTC. Full variable domain (outside the CDR3, taken from reference TRBV14 and TRBJ2-7): EAGVTQFPSHSVIEKGQTVTLRCDPISGHDNLYWYRRVMGKEIKFLLHFVKESKQDESGMPNNRFLAERTGGTYSTLKVQPAELEDSGVYFCASRRGGAGYEQYFGPGTRLTVT.

The rearrangement links TRBV6-2 or TRBV6-3 to TRBJ2-7; a possible D gene is TRBD2 (5 bases). V gave up 5 bases and J gave up 2 bases, with 10 bases separating them. Germline CDR1 MNHEY, CDR2 SVGEGT. This CDR3 is 13 amino acids long. CDR3 nucleotides: TGTGCCAGCAGTCGACTATCAGCCTACGAGCAGTACTTC. Protein: CASSRLSAYEQYF.

V usage is TRBV21-1 and J usage is TRBJ1-3; the table gives TRBD1 as D, unverified against the DNA. TRBV21-1 is a pseudogene. The CDR3 covers 17 residues. CDR3 loop: CASSERDRALSGNTIYF. CDR3 DNA sequence: TGTGCCAGCAGTGAACGGGACAGGGCCCTCTCTGGAAACACCATATATTTT.

This clone was found a few times. The chain couples TRBV6-5 to TRBJ1-5, with TRBD1 matching over 8 bases. The J segment lost 9 bases and the V segment lost 5 bases, leaving 12 bases of the junction unmatched. This CDR3 region has 15 residues. Germline lookup yields CDR1 MNHEY and CDR2 SVGAGI. The CDR3 here is CASSTMDRDRGPQHF. CDR3 DNA: TGTGCCAGCAGTACAATGGACAGGGATCGAGGGCCCCAGCATTTT.